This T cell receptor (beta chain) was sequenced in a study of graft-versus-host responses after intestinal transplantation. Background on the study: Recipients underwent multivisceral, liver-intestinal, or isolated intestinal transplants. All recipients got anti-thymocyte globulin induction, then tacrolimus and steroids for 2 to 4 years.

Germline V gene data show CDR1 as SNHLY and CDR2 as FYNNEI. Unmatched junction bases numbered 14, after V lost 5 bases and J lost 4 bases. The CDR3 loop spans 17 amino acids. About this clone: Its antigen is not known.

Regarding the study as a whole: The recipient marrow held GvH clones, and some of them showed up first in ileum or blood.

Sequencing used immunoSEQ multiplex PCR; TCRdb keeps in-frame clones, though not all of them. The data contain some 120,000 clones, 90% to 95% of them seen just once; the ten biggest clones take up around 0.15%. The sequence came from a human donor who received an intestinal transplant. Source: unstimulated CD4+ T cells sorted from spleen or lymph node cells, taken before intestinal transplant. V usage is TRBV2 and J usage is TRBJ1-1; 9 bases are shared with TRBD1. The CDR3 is CASSPPADRGVITEAFF. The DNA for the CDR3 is TGTGCCAGCAGTCCCCCGGCCGACAGGGGGGTTATCACTGAAGCTTTCTTT.